A selection of T cell receptor beta chains follows, all from one sample in a study of blood T cell repertoires in COVID-19. Produced via immunoSEQ multiplex PCR; TCRdb's table is partial and in-frame only. This table holds under 250,000 clones, approximately 87% found once. The sample comprised peripheral blood. These receptors were collected from a woman aged 70 to 79 with active or convalescent COVID-19. Each CDR3 is given with its conserved first and last residue. Fields, in order: D gene, J gene, V gene, CDR3 DNA, CDR3 protein. The D gene is left open where the match is weak.

d_call: .
j_call: TRBJ1-2
v_call: TRBV24-1
cdr3_nt: TGTGCCACCAGTGATCACAAGGGGGAGGGCTACACCTTC
cdr3_aa: CATSDHKGEGYTF

d_call: TRBD2
j_call: TRBJ2-2
v_call: TRBV6-5
cdr3_nt: TGTGCCAGCAGGGGGAGGGACGGAATCACCGGGGAGCTGTTTTTT
cdr3_aa: CASRGRDGITGELFF

d_call: TRBD1
j_call: TRBJ2-1
v_call: TRBV4-1
cdr3_nt: TGCGCCAGCAGCCGCCTGACAGGGGGCGATGAGCAGTTCTTC
cdr3_aa: CASSRLTGGDEQFF

d_call: TRBD1
j_call: TRBJ2-3
v_call: TRBV7-7
cdr3_nt: TGTGCTAGCAGCCCGACAGGGATCTCCACAGATACGCAGTATTTT
cdr3_aa: CASSPTGISTDTQYF

d_call: TRBD1
j_call: TRBJ1-3
v_call: TRBV5-4
cdr3_nt: TGTGCCAGCAGCTTGCAGGGGGACTCTGGAAACACCATATATTTT
cdr3_aa: CASSLQGDSGNTIYF

d_call: .
j_call: TRBJ1-5
v_call: TRBV27
cdr3_nt: TGTGCCAGCAGTTCGACTTTTAGCAATCAGCCCCAGCATTTT
cdr3_aa: CASSSTFSNQPQHF

d_call: .
j_call: TRBJ2-2
v_call: TRBV5-1
cdr3_nt: TGCGCCAGCAAACCATATTCAGGGACCGGGGGCACCGGGGAGCTGTTTTTT
cdr3_aa: CASKPYSGTGGTGELFF

d_call: TRBD1
j_call: TRBJ2-1
v_call: TRBV3-1/TRBV3-2
cdr3_nt: TGTGCCAGCAGCCGGACAGGGTCGTACAATGAGCAGTTCTTC
cdr3_aa: CASSRTGSYNEQFF

d_call: .
j_call: TRBJ2-5
v_call: TRBV19
cdr3_nt: TGTGCCAGTAGTTACGACGGGCAAGAGACCCAGTACTTC
cdr3_aa: CASSYDGQETQYF

d_call: .
j_call: TRBJ2-3
v_call: TRBV20-1
cdr3_nt: TGCAGTGCTAGTCCAGGGATTCCAACAGATACGCAGTATTTT
cdr3_aa: CSASPGIPTDTQYF

d_call: .
j_call: TRBJ2-1
v_call: TRBV27
cdr3_nt: TGTGCCAGCAGTTTAACGATTTTCAGCGCCTACAATGAGCAGTTCTTC
cdr3_aa: CASSLTIFSAYNEQFF

d_call: .
j_call: TRBJ1-4
v_call: TRBV21-1
cdr3_nt: TGTGCCAGCAGCAGACGCTACAGGGGTTTTAATGAAAAACTGTTTTTT
cdr3_aa: CASSRRYRGFNEKLFF

d_call: .
j_call: TRBJ2-3
v_call: TRBV20-1
cdr3_nt: TGCAGTGTCTCGACAGGCCACACGCAGTATTTT
cdr3_aa: CSVSTGHTQYF

d_call: .
j_call: TRBJ2-2
v_call: TRBV10-1
cdr3_nt: TGCGCCAGCAGTGCAGGGTTTTCCGGGGAGCTGTTTTTT
cdr3_aa: CASSAGFSGELFF

d_call: TRBD1
j_call: TRBJ2-3
v_call: TRBV28
cdr3_nt: TGTGCCAGCACTAAACAGGGGGCAGATACGCAGTATTTT
cdr3_aa: CASTKQGADTQYF

d_call: .
j_call: TRBJ2-5
v_call: TRBV7-8
cdr3_nt: TGTGCCAGCAGCTTAGCGGGGGGGCCGGTGGAGACCCAGTACTTC
cdr3_aa: CASSLAGGPVETQYF

d_call: TRBD2
j_call: TRBJ2-1
v_call: TRBV5-1
cdr3_nt: TGCGCCAGCAGCTCCTGGGGGGGTATGACCTACAATGAGCAGTTCTTC
cdr3_aa: CASSSWGGMTYNEQFF

d_call: TRBD2
j_call: TRBJ2-1
v_call: TRBV15
cdr3_nt: TGTGCCACCAGCAGAGATCCAGGGAGGGGACTTTACAATGAGCAGTTCTTC
cdr3_aa: CATSRDPGRGLYNEQFF

d_call: .
j_call: TRBJ2-7
v_call: TRBV19
cdr3_nt: TGTGCCACGTCCTCCCGCGGGACCTCCTACGAGCAGTACTTC
cdr3_aa: CATSSRGTSYEQYF

d_call: TRBD2
j_call: TRBJ2-7
v_call: TRBV4-2
cdr3_nt: TGTGCCAGCAGCCAAGATCGGGGACTAGCGGGAGGTTCCTACGAGCAGTACTTC
cdr3_aa: CASSQDRGLAGGSYEQYF